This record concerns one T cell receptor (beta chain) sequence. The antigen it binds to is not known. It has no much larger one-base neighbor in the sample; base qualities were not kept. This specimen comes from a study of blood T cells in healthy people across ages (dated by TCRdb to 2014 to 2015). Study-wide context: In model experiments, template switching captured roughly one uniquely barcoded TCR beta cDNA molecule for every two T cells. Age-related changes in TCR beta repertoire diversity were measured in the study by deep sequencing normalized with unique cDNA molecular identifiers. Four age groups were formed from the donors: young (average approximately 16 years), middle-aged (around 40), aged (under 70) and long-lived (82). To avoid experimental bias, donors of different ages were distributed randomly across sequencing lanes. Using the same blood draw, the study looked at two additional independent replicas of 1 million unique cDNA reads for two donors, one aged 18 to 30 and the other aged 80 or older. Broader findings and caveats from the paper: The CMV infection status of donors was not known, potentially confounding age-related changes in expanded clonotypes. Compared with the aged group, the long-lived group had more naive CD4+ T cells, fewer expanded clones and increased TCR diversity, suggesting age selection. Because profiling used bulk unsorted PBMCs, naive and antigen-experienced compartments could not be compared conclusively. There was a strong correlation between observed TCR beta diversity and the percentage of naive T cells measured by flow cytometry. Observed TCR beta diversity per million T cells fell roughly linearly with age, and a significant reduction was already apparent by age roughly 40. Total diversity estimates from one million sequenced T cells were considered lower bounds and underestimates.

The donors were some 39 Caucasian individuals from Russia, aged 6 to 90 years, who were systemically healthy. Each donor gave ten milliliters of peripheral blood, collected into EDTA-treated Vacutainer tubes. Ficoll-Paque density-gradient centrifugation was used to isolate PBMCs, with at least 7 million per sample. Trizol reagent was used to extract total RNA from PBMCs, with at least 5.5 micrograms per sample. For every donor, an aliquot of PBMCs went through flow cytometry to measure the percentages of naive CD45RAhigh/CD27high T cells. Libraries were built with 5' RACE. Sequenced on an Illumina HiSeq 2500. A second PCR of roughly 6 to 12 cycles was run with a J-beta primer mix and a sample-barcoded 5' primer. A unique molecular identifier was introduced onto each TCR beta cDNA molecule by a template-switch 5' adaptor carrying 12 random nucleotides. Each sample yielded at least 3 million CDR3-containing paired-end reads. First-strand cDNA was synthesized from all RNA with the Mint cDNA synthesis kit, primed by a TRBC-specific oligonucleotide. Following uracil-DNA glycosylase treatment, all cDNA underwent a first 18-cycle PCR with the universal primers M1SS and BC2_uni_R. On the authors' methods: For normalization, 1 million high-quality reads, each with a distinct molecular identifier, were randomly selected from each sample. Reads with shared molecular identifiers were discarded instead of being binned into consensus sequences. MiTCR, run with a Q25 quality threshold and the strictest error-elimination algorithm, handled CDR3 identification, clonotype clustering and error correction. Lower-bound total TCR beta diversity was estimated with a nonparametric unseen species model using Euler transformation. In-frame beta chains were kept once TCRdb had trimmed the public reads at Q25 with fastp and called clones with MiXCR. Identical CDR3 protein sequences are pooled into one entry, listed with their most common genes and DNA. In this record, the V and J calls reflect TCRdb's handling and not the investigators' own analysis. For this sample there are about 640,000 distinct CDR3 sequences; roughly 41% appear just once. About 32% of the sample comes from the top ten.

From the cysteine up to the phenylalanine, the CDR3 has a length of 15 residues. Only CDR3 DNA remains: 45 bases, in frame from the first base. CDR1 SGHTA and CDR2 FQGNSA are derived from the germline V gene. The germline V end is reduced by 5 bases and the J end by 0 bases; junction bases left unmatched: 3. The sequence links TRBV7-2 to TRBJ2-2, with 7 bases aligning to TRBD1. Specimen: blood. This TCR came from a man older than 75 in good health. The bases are TGTGCCAGCAGCCGGGACAGTTCGAACACCGGGGAGCTGTTTTTT. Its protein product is CASSRDSSNTGELFF. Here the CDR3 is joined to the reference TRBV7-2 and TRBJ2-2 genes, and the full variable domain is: GAGVSQSPSNKVTEKGKDVELRCDPISGHTALYWYRQSLGQGLEFLIYFQGNSAPDKSGLPSDRFSAERTGGSVSTLTIQRTQQEDSAVYLCASSRDSSNTGELFFGEGSRLTVL.